These 18 T cell receptor beta chains came from one sample sequenced in a study of T cell responses to AZD1222 COVID-19 vaccine. Some clones are missing from TCRdb's copy, which holds only in-frame ones; the method was immunoSEQ multiplex PCR. The sample yields about 110,000 clones, roughly nine tenths seen once. Sequences were derived from peripheral blood, sampled on day 0 of AZD1222 vaccination. These receptors all come from an adult in good health.

V is TRBV7-3 and J is TRBJ2-2; the D gene is possibly TRBD2 (6 bases). CDR1 and CDR2 from the germline V gene are SGHTA and FQGTGA. CDR3 size: 15 residues. Trimming left V 6 bases short and J 6 bases short, with 17 bases between. DNA for the CDR3: TGTGCCAGCAGTTCTAGCGCGGGATGGTCCGGGGAGCTGTTTTTT. This codes for CASSSSAGWSGELFF.

V and J are TRBV5-1 and TRBJ2-5, with 9 positions matching TRBD1. Germline CDR1 reads SGHRS; CDR2 reads YFSETQ. V shed 7 bases, J shed 4 bases, and the junction held 8 bases outside the gene matches. The CDR3 is made up of 14 amino acids. The DNA of the CDR3 is TGCGCCAGCGGGCCTACAGGGGGCGCAGAGACCCAGTACTTC. It specifies CASGPTGGAETQYF.

The rearrangement uses TRBV19 and TRBJ1-6, with 8 bases fitting TRBD1. This CDR3 is built from 14 residues. V lost 4 bases to trimming and J lost 9 bases; unmatched junction nucleotides: 5. The V gene's germline CDR1 is LNHDA and CDR2 SQIVND (reference sequence). CDR3 in amino acids: CASSTGTGSSPLHF. As DNA, the CDR3 is TGTGCCAGTAGTACCGGGACAGGTAGTTCACCCCTCCACTTT.

The chain joins TRBV30 to TRBJ1-5; TRBD1 agrees at 10 bases. J lost 4 bases, V lost 5 bases, and 8 bases had no gene match. The CDR3 has 15 amino acids. In germline, CDR1 is GTSNPN, CDR2 SVGIG (reference sequence). The CDR3 coding sequence is TGTGCCTGGTCGAAGTCGGGACAGGGGAATCAGCCCCAGCATTTT. Translating it yields CAWSKSGQGNQPQHF. The full variable domain, completed using reference TRBV30 and TRBJ1-5, is SQTIHQWPATLVQPVGSPLSLECTVEGTSNPNLYWYRQAAGRGLQLLFYSVGIGQISSEVPQNLSASRPQDRQFILSSKKLLLSDSGFYLCAWSKSGQGNQPQHFGDGTRLSIL.

J is TRBJ2-7 and V is TRBV7-2; 13 nucleotides match TRBD2. Germline V gene data show CDR1 as SGHTA and CDR2 as FQGNSA. Unmatched junction bases numbered 1, after V lost 5 bases and J lost 0 bases. This CDR3 contains 15 residues. In nucleotides, the CDR3 is TGTGCCAGCAGCCGGACTAGCGGGAGCTCCTACGAGCAGTACTTC. It specifies CASSRTSGSSYEQYF. Looking up the rest from reference TRBV7-2 and TRBJ2-7 gives the full variable domain: GAGVSQSPSNKVTEKGKDVELRCDPISGHTALYWYRQSLGQGLEFLIYFQGNSAPDKSGLPSDRFSAERTGGSVSTLTIQRTQQEDSAVYLCASSRTSGSSYEQYFGPGTRLTVT.

This sequence joins TRBV6-2 or TRBV6-3 and TRBJ2-7; TRBD2 matches 14 bases. The germline V gene has CDR1 MNHEY and CDR2 SVGEGT. The CDR3 spans 15 residues. Unmatched junction bases numbered 6, after V lost 6 bases and J lost 5 bases. Written as DNA, the CDR3 is TGTGCCAGCAGCCGACTAGCGGGAGGGGGCGACGAGCAGTACTTC. It translates to CASSRLAGGGDEQYF.

The gene calls are TRBV19 and TRBJ1-5; no reliable D call. The germline V gene encodes CDR1 LNHDA and CDR2 SQIVND (reference sequence). The V end was cut by 7 bases, the J end by 7 bases, with 20 bases between. The CDR3 length is 15 residues. The CDR3 DNA follows: TGTGCCAGTAATGGCAGGCAGAATTCGGACCAGCCCCAGCATTTT. Its translation: CASNGRQNSDQPQHF.

V and J are TRBV2 and TRBJ1-3, with D possibly matching TRBD1 (6 bases). The CDR3 has 16 amino acids. Between the trimmed V and J ends, which lost 7 bases and 1 base, there was a span of 17 bases. Germline assignment: CDR1 SNHLY and CDR2 FYNNEI. CDR3 nucleotide sequence: TGTGCCAGCAAGCAAGGACAGCCACGATCTGGAAACACCATATATTTT. This encodes CASKQGQPRSGNTIYF.

The chain combines TRBV5-1 with TRBJ2-5; D remains ambiguous. V lost 1 base to trimming and J lost 3 bases, with 10 bases between them. The CDR3 has 14 amino acids. Germline values: CDR1 SGHRS, CDR2 YFSETQ. CDR3 sequence: CASSLNSPEETQYF. The CDR3 DNA is TGCGCCAGCAGCTTGAACAGCCCCGAAGAGACCCAGTACTTC.

The V and J genes are TRBV11-2 and TRBJ1-4; possible D gene TRBD1, 5 bases. This CDR3 has 15 residues. Germline-derived CDR1 and CDR2 are SGHAT and FQNNGV. Trimming shortened V by 2 bases and J by 8 bases, and 15 bases separated the two germline ends. CDR3 DNA: TGTGCCAGCAGCTTACTTGGGCAGGGAGGAGAAAAACTGTTTTTT. Residues: CASSLLGQGGEKLFF.

This sequence joins TRBV4-1 and TRBJ2-1; 8 bases are a match to TRBD2. This CDR3 has 15 residues. Germline V gene lookup returns CDR1 MGHRA and CDR2 YSYEKL. J was trimmed by 3 bases and V by 3 bases; bases with no gene match: 4. CDR3 loop: CASSQGTSSYNEQFF. As DNA, the CDR3 is TGCGCCAGCAGCCAGGGGACTAGTAGCTACAATGAGCAGTTCTTC.

Here the CDR3 DNA reads TGTGCCAGCAGTCCCTTGATCAGGGGCGGGGAGCTGTTTTTT. Its protein is CASSPLIRGGELFF. V and J are TRBV27 and TRBJ2-2; D may be TRBD1 (6 bases). CDR1 is MNHEY, CDR2 SMNVEV, per germline (reference sequence). Between the trimmed V and J ends, which lost 5 bases and 7 bases, there was a span of 14 bases. This CDR3 contains 14 residues.

V and J are TRBV4-2 and TRBJ1-2, with D possibly being TRBD1 (5 bases). CDR1 LGHNA and CDR2 YNFKEQ come from the germline V gene. Trimming removed 2 bases at V and 4 bases at J, with 14 bases between. The CDR3 length is 15 residues. The CDR3 spells CASSQTRGEAYGYTF. In nucleotides, the CDR3 is TGTGCCAGCAGCCAAACCCGAGGGGAAGCCTATGGCTACACCTTC.

This clone was counted a single time. This chain links TRBV28 with TRBJ2-1; D perhaps matches TRBD1 (6 bases). V was trimmed by 4 bases and J by 7 bases, leaving 17 bases between them. This CDR3 has 15 residues. Germline CDR1 is MDHEN and CDR2 is SYDVKM. CDR3 nucleotides: TGTGCCAGCAGTTCGACAGGCCTCCTGAGAAATGAGCAGTTCTTC. This translates into CASSSTGLLRNEQFF.

The chain couples TRBV7-2 to TRBJ2-1, with 11 bases identical to TRBD2. The CDR3 runs 15 residues. The V and J ends lost 5 bases and 4 bases, in that order; junction bases with no gene match: 4. CDR1 is SGHTA and CDR2 is FQGNSA in the germline V gene. The CDR3 reads CASSPWTSGYNEQFF. The CDR3, as DNA: TGTGCCAGCAGCCCTTGGACTAGCGGGTACAATGAGCAGTTCTTC.

The rearrangement joins TRBV4-3 to TRBJ1-6; D unresolved. This CDR3 is 15 amino acids long. Germline V lookup: CDR1 LGHNA, CDR2 YSLEER. V lost 3 bases to trimming and J lost 5 bases, with 11 bases between them. The CDR3: CASSQSVLNNSPLHF. In nucleotides, the CDR3 is TGCGCCAGCAGCCAGAGCGTTTTGAATAATTCACCCCTCCACTTT.

This chain links TRBV7-3 with TRBJ1-2; 7 bases are a match to TRBD1. V dropped 7 bases and J dropped 10; count of bases not matched to a gene: 15. The germline V gene encodes CDR1 SGHTA and CDR2 FQGTGA. The CDR3 has 14 residues. This chain's CDR3 is CASNRQGGSRDYTF. The CDR3 DNA reads TGTGCCAGCAACCGGCAGGGGGGTTCAAGGGACTACACCTTC.

CDR3 in DNA: TGCGCCAGCAGCCAAGAGTGGAATCAGCCCCAGCATTTT. Translation gives CASSQEWNQPQHF. The chain has TRBV4-3 and TRBJ1-5; D gene uncertain. This CDR3 has 13 residues. The germline CDR1 and CDR2 sequences are LGHNA and YSLEER. Deletions cut 0 bases from V and 4 bases from J, with 4 bases between.